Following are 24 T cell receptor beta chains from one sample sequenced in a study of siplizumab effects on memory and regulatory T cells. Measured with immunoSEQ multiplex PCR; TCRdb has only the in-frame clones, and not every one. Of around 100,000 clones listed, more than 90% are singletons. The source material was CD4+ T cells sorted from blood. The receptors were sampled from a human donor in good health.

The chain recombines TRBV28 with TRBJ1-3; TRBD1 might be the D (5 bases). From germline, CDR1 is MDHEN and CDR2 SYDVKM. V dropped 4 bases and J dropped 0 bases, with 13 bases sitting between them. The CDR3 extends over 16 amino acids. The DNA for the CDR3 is TGTGCCAGCAGTTCTCCCTCGACAGTCTCTGGAAACACCATATATTTT. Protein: CASSSPSTVSGNTIYF.

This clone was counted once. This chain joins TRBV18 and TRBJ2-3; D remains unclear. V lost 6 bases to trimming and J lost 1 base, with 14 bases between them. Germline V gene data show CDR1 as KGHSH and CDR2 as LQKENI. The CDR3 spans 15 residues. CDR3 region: CASSFERAGTDTQYF. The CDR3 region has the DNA TGTGCCAGCTCTTTCGAACGGGCGGGCACAGATACGCAGTATTTT.

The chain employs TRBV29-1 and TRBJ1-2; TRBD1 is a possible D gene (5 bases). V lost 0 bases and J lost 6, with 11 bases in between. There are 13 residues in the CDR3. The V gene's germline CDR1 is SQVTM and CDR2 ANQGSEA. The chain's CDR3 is CSVEDARTNGYTF. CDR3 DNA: TGCAGCGTTGAAGATGCCAGGACAAATGGCTACACCTTC.

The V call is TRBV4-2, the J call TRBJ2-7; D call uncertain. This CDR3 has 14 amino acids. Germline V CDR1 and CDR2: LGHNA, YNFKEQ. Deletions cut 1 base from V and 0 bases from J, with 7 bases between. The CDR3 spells CASSQAGISYEQYF. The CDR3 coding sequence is TGTGCCAGCAGCCAAGCTGGCATCTCCTACGAGCAGTACTTC.

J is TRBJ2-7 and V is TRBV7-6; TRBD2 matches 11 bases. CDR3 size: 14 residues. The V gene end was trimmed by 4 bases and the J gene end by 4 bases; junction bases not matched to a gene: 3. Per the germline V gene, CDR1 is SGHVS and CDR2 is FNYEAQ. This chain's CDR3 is CASSSSGGLYEQYF. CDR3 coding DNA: TGTGCCAGCAGCTCTAGCGGGGGGCTTTACGAGCAGTACTTC.

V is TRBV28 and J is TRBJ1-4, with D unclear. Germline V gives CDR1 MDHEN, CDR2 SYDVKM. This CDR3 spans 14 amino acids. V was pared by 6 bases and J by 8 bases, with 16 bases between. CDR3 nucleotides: TGTGCCAGCAGCACTTCCCGGGAAGGGGAAAAACTGTTTTTT. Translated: CASSTSREGEKLFF.

The CDR3 bases are TGTGCCAGCAGCTTGGCCAGGGTTGACTATGGCTACACCTTC. This encodes CASSLARVDYGYTF. This sequence joins TRBV5-4 and TRBJ1-2; maybe TRBD1 (5 bases). The CDR3 contains 14 residues. Trimming pared 0 bases from V and 3 bases from J, leaving 9 bases between. CDR1 is SGHNT and CDR2 is YYREEE in the germline V gene (reference sequence).

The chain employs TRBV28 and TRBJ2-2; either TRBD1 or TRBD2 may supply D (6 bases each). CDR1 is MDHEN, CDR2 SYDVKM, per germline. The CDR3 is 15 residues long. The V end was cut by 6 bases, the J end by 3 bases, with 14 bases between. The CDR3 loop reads CASSPTGAYTGELFF. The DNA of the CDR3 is TGTGCCAGCAGCCCCACGGGGGCCTACACCGGGGAGCTGTTTTTT.

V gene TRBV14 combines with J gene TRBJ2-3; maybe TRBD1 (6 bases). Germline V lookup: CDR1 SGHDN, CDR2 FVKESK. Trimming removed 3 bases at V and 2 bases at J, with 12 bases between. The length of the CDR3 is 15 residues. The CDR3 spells CASSHLGQNTDTQYF. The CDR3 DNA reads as TGTGCCAGCAGCCATCTAGGACAGAACACAGATACGCAGTATTTT.

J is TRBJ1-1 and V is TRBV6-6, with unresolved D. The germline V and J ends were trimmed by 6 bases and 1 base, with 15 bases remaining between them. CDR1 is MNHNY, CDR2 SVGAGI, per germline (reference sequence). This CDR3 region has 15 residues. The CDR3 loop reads CASSRATAGNTEAFF. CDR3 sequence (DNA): TGTGCCAGCAGCCGAGCAACTGCGGGGAACACTGAAGCTTTCTTT.

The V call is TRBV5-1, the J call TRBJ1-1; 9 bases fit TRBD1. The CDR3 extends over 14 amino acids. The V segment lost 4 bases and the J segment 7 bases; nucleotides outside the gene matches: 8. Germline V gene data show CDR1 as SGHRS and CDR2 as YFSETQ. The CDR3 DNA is TGCGCCAGCAGCACCGACAGGGGGGACCTTGAAGCTTTCTTT. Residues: CASSTDRGDLEAFF.

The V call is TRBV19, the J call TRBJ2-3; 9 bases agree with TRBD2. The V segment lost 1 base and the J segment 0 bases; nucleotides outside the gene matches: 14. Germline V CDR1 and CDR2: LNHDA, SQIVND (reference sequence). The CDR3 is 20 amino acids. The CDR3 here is CASSIVGSGGLATSTDTQYF. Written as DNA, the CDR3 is TGTGCCAGTAGTATAGTCGGTAGCGGGGGCTTGGCTACTAGCACAGATACGCAGTATTTT.

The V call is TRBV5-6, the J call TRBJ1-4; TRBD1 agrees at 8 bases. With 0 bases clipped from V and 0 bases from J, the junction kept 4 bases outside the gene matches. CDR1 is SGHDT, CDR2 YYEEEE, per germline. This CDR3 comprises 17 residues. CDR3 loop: CASSLVGQGTTNEKLFF. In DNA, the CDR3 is TGTGCCAGCAGCTTGGTTGGACAGGGTACAACTAATGAAAAACTGTTTTTT.

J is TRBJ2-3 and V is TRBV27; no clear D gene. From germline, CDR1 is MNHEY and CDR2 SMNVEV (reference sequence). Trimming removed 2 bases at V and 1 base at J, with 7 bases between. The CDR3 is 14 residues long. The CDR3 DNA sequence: TGTGCCAGCAGTTTAGGGATTGGCACAGATACGCAGTATTTT. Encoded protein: CASSLGIGTDTQYF.

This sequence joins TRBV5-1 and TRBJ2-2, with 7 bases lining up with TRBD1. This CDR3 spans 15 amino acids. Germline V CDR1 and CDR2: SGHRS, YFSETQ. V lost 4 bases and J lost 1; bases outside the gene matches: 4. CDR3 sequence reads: CASSPRQGNTGELFF. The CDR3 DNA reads TGCGCCAGCAGCCCCAGACAGGGGAACACCGGGGAGCTGTTTTTT. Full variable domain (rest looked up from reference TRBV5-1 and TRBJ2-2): KAGVTQTPRYLIKTRGQQVTLSCSPISGHRSVSWYQQTPGQGLQFLFEYFSETQRNKGNFPGRFSGRQFSNSRSEMNVSTLELGDSALYLCASSPRQGNTGELFFGEGSRLTVL.

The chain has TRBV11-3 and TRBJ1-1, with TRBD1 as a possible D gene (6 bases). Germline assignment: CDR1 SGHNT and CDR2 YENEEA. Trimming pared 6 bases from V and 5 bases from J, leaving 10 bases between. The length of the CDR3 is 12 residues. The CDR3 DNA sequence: TGTGCCAGCAGTAAAACAGGGACTGAAGCTTTCTTT. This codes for CASSKTGTEAFF.

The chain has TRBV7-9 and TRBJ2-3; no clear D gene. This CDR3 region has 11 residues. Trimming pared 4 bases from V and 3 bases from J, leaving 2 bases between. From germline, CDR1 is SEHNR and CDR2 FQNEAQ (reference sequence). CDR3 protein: CASSSTDTQYF. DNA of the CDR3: TGTGCCAGCAGCTCAACAGATACGCAGTATTTT.

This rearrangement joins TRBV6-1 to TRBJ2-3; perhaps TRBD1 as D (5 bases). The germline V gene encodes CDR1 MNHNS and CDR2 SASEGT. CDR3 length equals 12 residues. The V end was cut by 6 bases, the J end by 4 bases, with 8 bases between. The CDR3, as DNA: TGTGCCAGCAGCTCAGGGTCAGATACGCAGTATTTT. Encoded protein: CASSSGSDTQYF.

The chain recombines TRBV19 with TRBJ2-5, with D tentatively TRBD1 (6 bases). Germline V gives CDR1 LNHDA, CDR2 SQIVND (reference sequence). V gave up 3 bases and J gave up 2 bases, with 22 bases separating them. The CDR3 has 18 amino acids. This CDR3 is CASSMISDRRLKQETQYF. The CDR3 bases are TGTGCCAGTAGTATGATTTCTGACAGGCGGCTTAAACAAGAGACCCAGTACTTC.

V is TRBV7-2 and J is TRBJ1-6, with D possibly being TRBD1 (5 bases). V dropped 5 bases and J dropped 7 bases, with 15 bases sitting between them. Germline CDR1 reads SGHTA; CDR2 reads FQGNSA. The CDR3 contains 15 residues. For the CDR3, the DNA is TGTGCCAGCAGCCCCACCCGGGGCTTAAATTCACCCCTCCACTTT. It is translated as CASSPTRGLNSPLHF.

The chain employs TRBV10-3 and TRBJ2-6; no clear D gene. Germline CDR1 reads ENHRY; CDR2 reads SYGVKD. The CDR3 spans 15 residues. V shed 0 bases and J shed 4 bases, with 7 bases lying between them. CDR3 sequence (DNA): TGTGCCATCAGTGAGTCCGGGTCGGGGGCCAACGTCCTGACTTTC. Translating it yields CAISESGSGANVLTF.

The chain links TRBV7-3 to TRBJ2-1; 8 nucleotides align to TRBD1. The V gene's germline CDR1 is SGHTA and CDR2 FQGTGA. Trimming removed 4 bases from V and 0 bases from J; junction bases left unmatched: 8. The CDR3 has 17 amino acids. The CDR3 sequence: CASSSQSGGLSYNEQFF. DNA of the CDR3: TGTGCCAGCAGCTCGCAGTCAGGGGGCCTCTCCTACAATGAGCAGTTCTTC.

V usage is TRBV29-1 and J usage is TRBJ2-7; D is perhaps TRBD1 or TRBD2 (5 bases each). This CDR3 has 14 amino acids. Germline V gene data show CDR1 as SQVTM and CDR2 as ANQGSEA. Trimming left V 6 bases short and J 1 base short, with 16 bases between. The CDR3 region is CSVREGSQSYEQYF. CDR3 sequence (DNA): TGCAGCGTCCGCGAGGGGTCACAGTCCTACGAGCAGTACTTC.

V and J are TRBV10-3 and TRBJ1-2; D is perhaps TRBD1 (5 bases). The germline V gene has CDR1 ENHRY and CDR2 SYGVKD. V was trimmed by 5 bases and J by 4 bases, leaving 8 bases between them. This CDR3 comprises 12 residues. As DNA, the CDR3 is TGTGCCATCAGTTGGGGGGTCTATGGCTACACCTTC. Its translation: CAISWGVYGYTF.